The present T cell receptor beta chain was sequenced within a study of cytomegalovirus exposure and HLA in healthy donors. Study observations and caveats: On later analysis, the bulk of CMV-associated TCR beta chains appeared to be HLA-restricted. Researchers reported that a few CMV-associated chains were confirmed in vitro as CMV antigen-specific.

The CDR3 runs to 14 residues. PCR primers comprised 60 Vbeta and 13 Jbeta primers. TCRdb's copy holds only in-frame clones and misses some; the assay was immunoSEQ multiplex PCR. The sample has roughly 100,000 clones, 75% to 85% seen once; the top ten hold about 1.9%. With respect to this clone: Antigen: not known.

While unrecorded immune exposures were likely, the donors were nominally healthy when sampled. This chain uses TRBV12-2 with TRBJ2-7; the DNA was not used to check the table's D call, TRBD1. TRBV12-2 is a documented pseudogene. The specimen was PBMCs. The sequence was obtained from a man aged 30-40 years in good health and CMV-seronegative. The CDR3 DNA is TGTGCAAGTCCGCACCGCCGTAAGGGGCGCGAGCAGTACTTC. Protein: CASPHRRKGREQYF.